This T cell receptor (beta chain) was retrieved from a study of shared clonotypes between healthy human individuals. Study observations and caveats: The generation probabilities recorded for non-shared clonotypes fell below those of clonotypes shared by all four donors.

The CDR3 runs 16 residues. Germline CDR1 is SGHRS and CDR2 is YFSETQ. Trimming took off 0 bases at V and 2 bases at J, with 14 bases between the two ends. As for this clone: No antigen is known for it.

Researchers divided each subset's genomic DNA evenly across several immunoSEQ plates. Method: immunoSEQ multiplex PCR; TCRdb's copy keeps in-frame clones and lacks some. The repertoire includes 2 million to 2.5 million clones, more than 90% of them detected once, and 0.1% to 0.15% sits in the top ten. The specimen sequenced was naive CD4+ T cells sorted from blood. The subset was: CD45RA+ positively selected. This TCR derives from a young man in good health. This chain connects TRBV5-1 to TRBJ1-2; possibly TRBD1 for D (5 bases). CDR3 residues: CASSLVVTGPNYGYTF. CDR3 bases: TGCGCCAGCAGCTTGGTCGTCACAGGACCCAACTATGGCTACACCTTC.